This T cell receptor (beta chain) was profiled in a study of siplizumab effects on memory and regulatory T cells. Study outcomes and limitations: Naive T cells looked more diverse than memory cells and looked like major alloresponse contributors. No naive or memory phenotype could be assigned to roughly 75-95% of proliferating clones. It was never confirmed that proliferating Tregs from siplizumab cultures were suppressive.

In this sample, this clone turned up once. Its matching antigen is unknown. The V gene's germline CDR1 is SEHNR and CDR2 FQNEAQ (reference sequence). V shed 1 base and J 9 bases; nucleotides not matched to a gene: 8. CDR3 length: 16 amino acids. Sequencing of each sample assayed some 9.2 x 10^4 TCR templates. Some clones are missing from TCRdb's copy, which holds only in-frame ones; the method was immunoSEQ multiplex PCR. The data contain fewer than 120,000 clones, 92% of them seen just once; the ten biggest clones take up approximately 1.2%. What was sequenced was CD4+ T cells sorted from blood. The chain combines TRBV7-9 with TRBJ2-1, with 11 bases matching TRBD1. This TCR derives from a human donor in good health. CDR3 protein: CASSLGLDRGLPEQFF. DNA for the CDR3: TGTGCCAGCAGCTTAGGGCTGGACAGGGGGCTCCCTGAGCAGTTCTTC.